Following are 4 T cell receptor beta chains from one sample sequenced in a study of T cells after yellow fever vaccination. TCRdb reprocessed the 5' RACE reads with MiXCR, giving one entry per CDR3 protein. The data contain about 300,000 distinct CDR3 sequences, around 7.3% of them singletons. Sequenced here: PBMCs, sampled roughly 45 days after the first yellow fever vaccination. The source of these receptors is a man younger than 35 who received the YFV17D yellow fever vaccine.

In this sample, this clonotype turned up a few times. The chain uses TRBV6-5 and TRBJ2-7, with 9 bases fitting TRBD1. Germline V lookup: CDR1 MNHEY, CDR2 SVGAGI. CDR3 length equals 17 residues. Trimming removed 0 bases from V and 4 bases from J; junction bases left unmatched: 10. The CDR3 here is CASSYSLSGQGTYEQYF. In nucleotides, the CDR3 is TGTGCCAGCAGTTACTCGCTCTCCGGACAGGGGACTTACGAGCAGTACTTC.

V is TRBV6-1 and J is TRBJ2-6, with D maybe TRBD1 (6 bases). Germline CDR1 is MNHNS and CDR2 is SASEGT. The germline V and J ends were trimmed by 0 bases and 0 bases, with 15 bases remaining between them. CDR3 length: 19 residues. CDR3 loop: CASSEAPTGISSGANVLTF. DNA of the CDR3: TGTGCCAGCAGTGAAGCCCCGACAGGCATAAGCTCTGGGGCCAACGTCCTGACTTTC.

The genes are TRBV6-5 and TRBJ2-1, with 7 bases lining up with TRBD1. Trimming cost V 2 bases and J 7 bases; bases outside gene matches: 8. Germline V gene sequence: CDR1 MNHEY, CDR2 SVGAGI. The CDR3 extends over 15 amino acids. The CDR3 reads CASSYTRTGRNEQFF. In DNA form, the CDR3 reads TGTGCCAGCAGTTACACCCGGACAGGCCGAAATGAGCAGTTCTTC.

The chain is built from TRBV4-2 and TRBJ2-3, with 8 bases identical to TRBD2. CDR3 length: 19 residues. Germline assignment: CDR1 LGHNA and CDR2 YNFKEQ. J lost 2 bases, V lost 3 bases, and 16 bases had no gene match. For the CDR3, the DNA is TGTGCCAGCAGCCAGATCTCGAGAGCCGCCGGGGGGGCCACAGATACGCAGTATTTT. It yields the protein CASSQISRAAGGATDTQYF.